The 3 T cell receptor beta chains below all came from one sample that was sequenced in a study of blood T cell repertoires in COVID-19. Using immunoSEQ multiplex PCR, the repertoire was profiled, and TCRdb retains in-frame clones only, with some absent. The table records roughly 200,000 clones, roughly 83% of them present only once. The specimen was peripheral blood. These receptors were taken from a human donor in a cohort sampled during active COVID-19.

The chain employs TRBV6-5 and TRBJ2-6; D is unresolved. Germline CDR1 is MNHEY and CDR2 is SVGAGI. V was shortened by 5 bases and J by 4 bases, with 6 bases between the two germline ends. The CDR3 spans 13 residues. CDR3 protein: CASSKQGANVLTF. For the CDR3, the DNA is TGTGCCAGCAGTAAACAGGGGGCCAACGTCCTGACTTTC.

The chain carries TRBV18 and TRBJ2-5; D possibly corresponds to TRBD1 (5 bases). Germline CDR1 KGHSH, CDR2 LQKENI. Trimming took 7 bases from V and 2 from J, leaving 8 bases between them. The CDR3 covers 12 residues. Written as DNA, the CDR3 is TGTGCCAGCTGGGGCGGACAAGAGACCCAGTACTTC. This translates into CASWGGQETQYF. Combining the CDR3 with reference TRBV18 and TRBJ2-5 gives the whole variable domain NAGVMQNPRHLVRRRGQEARLRCSPMKGHSHVYWYRQLPEEGLKFMVYLQKENIIDESGMPKERFSAEFPKEGPSILRIQQVVRGDSAAYFCASWGGQETQYFGPGTRLLVL.

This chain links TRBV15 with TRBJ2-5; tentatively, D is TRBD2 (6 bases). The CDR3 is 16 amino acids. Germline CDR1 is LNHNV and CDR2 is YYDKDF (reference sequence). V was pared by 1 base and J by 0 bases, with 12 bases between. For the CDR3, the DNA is TGTGCCACCAGCAGAGGGTCGGGAGAGTACCAAGAGACCCAGTACTTC. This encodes CATSRGSGEYQETQYF.